This T cell receptor (beta chain) derives from a study of Ad26.COV2.S vaccination and SARS-CoV-2 variants. Treatment: around 19 received Ad26.COV2.S at low or high dose, single or two shots; several received placebo; per-sample allocation not given. Material that was analyzed had been drawn on day 63 after the first vaccine or placebo injection. The CDR3 spans 15 residues. Per the germline V gene, CDR1 is MGHRA and CDR2 is YSYEKL. Trimming left V 1 base short and J 2 bases short, with 9 bases between. Repertoires were generated with immunoSEQ multiplex PCR, while TCRdb's copy carries only in-frame clones and drops some. The data show approximately 460,000 clones, approximately 90% seen once.

The rearrangement uses TRBV4-1 and TRBJ1-3, with D uncertain. The receptor was isolated from a person between 18 and 59 years old who received the Ad26.COV2.S COVID-19 vaccine or a placebo. The input for sequencing was peripheral blood, taken in a trial of Ad26.COV2.S vaccine versus placebo. As DNA, the CDR3 is TGCGCCAGCAGCCAAGTCGTCCGGGCTGGAAACACCATATATTTT. It yields the protein CASSQVVRAGNTIYF.